This T cell receptor (beta chain) was recovered during a study of T cell repertoires in cytomegalovirus infection. Study-wide background: Newly reported HLA-C-restricted and thoroughly characterized HLA-B-restricted CMV epitopes were employed. Both a matching HLA type and CMV infection were indicated by public TCR beta signatures.

Study-level findings and limits: CMV-specific HLA-C-restricted TCR beta clonotypes dominated the ex vivo response. Frequencies of public TCR beta families were cumulated, and this identified carriers of CMV plus the relevant HLA.

In TCRdb, the reads were re-called with MiXCR into one record per CDR3 protein. Seen here are around 58,000 distinct CDR3 sequences, around 20% observed once, and the top ten hold 65% to 75%. Regarding this clonotype: The target antigen is unknown.

V was pared by 2 bases and J by 1 base, with 5 bases between. Looked up from germline, CDR1 is MNHGY and CDR2 is SAAAGT. The CDR3 has 13 amino acids. This specimen consisted of CD8+ T cells from cultured PBMCs, obtained from culture after CMV antigen stimulation. This sequence originates from a human donor in good health (CMV status not recorded). Some clones in this sample may be carry-over from other donors' samples. The gene calls are TRBV6-8 and TRBJ1-1, with no clear D. In nucleotides, the CDR3 is TGTGCCAGCAGTTACGGGGAGAACACTGAAGCTTTCTTT. Protein product: CASSYGENTEAFF.